The 17 T cell receptor beta chains given below trace back to one sample, sequenced in a study of blood T cell repertoires in COVID-19. TCRdb keeps only in-frame clones here, not all; method: immunoSEQ multiplex PCR. The repertoire holds 65,000 to 70,000 clones, with roughly three quarters as singletons. Sequencing was done on a sample of peripheral blood. Receptors were obtained from a man in his sixties with acute or convalescent COVID-19.

The rearrangement links TRBV19 to TRBJ1-1, with 8 bases fitting TRBD1. Germline-derived CDR1 and CDR2 are LNHDA and SQIVND (reference sequence). CDR3 length equals 14 residues. After removal of 6 bases from V and 0 bases from J, the junction contained 3 bases not matched to a gene. CDR3 amino acids: CASRQGVMNTEAFF. CDR3 bases: TGTGCCAGTAGACAGGGGGTCATGAACACTGAAGCTTTCTTT.

The chain couples TRBV27 to TRBJ2-1; a weak D match, TRBD2 (6 bases). V lost 3 bases, J lost 4 bases, and 16 bases lay in between. There are 16 residues in the CDR3. From germline, CDR1 is MNHEY and CDR2 SMNVEV (reference sequence). The CDR3 bases are TGTGCCAGCAGTTTTCGGGGGATCTCGGTTTACAATGAGCAGTTCTTC. Protein: CASSFRGISVYNEQFF.

The chain recombines TRBV7-3 with TRBJ2-1; 7 nucleotides align to TRBD1. J gave up 3 bases and V 4 bases, and 6 bases lay outside the gene matches. Germline V gene lookup returns CDR1 SGHTA and CDR2 FQGTGA. This CDR3 contains 15 residues. CDR3 in DNA: TGTGCCAGCAGCTCTTCCGGGACAGACTACAATGAGCAGTTCTTC. Protein product: CASSSSGTDYNEQFF.

The chain has TRBV5-1 and TRBJ2-7, with 7 bases that match TRBD2. Germline V gives CDR1 SGHRS, CDR2 YFSETQ. The CDR3 consists of 15 residues. Trimming removed 4 bases from V and 4 bases from J; junction bases left unmatched: 11. CDR3 amino acids: CASSGKRGDGYEQYF. The CDR3 nucleotides read TGCGCCAGCAGCGGGAAACGGGGGGACGGGTACGAGCAGTACTTC.

The chain carries TRBV28 and TRBJ2-3, with 8 bases identical to TRBD1. Trimming at V came to 6 bases and at J to 5 bases, leaving 10 bases not matched to a gene. The CDR3 totals 15 residues. Germline V gives CDR1 MDHEN, CDR2 SYDVKM. DNA of the CDR3: TGTGCCAGCAGCACAGGGGGACGCGTCGGAGATACGCAGTATTTT. This gives the protein CASSTGGRVGDTQYF.

This chain links TRBV21-1 with TRBJ1-4; the table's D call, TRBD1, has no DNA check behind it. TRBV21-1 is listed as a pseudogene. The CDR3 is 17 amino acids. CDR3 sequence (DNA): TGTGCCAGCAGCAAAGAGGCGGAAAGGCAGGGGAATGAAAAACTGTTTTTT. As protein: CASSKEAERQGNEKLFF.

V is TRBV29-1 and J is TRBJ2-2; TRBD1 is a possible D gene (7 bases). The CDR3 consists of 16 residues. Per germline, CDR1 SQVTM and CDR2 ANQGSEA. Between the trimmed V and J ends, which lost 7 bases and 6 bases, there was a span of 24 bases. CDR3 bases: TGCAGCGGCAGGAGGGCAGGGGGGCCCTACGCCGGGGAGCTGTTTTTT. The encoded protein is CSGRRAGGPYAGELFF.

The chain recombines TRBV11-3 with TRBJ2-2; D is unresolved. CDR3 size: 13 residues. The V and J ends lost 4 bases and 9 bases respectively, with 12 bases between them. Germline V gene data show CDR1 as SGHNT and CDR2 as YENEEA. CDR3 nucleotides: TGTGCCAGCAGCTCCGACCGGAGTCGGGAGCTGTTTTTT. The encoded protein is CASSSDRSRELFF.

The chain couples TRBV11-2 to TRBJ1-1, with D tentatively TRBD1 (5 bases). V dropped 1 base and J dropped 7 bases, with 13 bases sitting between them. Germline V CDR1 and CDR2: SGHAT, FQNNGV. The CDR3 is 14 residues long. Here the CDR3 DNA reads TGTGCCAGCAGCTTAGGGCAGGGTAGGGATGAAGCTTTCTTT. It codes for CASSLGQGRDEAFF.

V is TRBV5-1 and J is TRBJ1-4; 8 nucleotides align to TRBD1. The trim removed 3 bases at V and 7 bases at J, leaving 5 bases unmatched. Germline V lookup: CDR1 SGHRS, CDR2 YFSETQ. The CDR3 has 14 amino acids. CDR3: CASSSQGVGEKLFF. The DNA for the CDR3 is TGCGCCAGCAGCTCACAGGGGGTCGGTGAAAAACTGTTTTTT. Looking up the rest from reference TRBV5-1 and TRBJ1-4 gives the full variable domain: KAGVTQTPRYLIKTRGQQVTLSCSPISGHRSVSWYQQTPGQGLQFLFEYFSETQRNKGNFPGRFSGRQFSNSRSEMNVSTLELGDSALYLCASSSQGVGEKLFFGSGTQLSVL.

This clone showed up just a few times. The rearrangement links TRBV19 to TRBJ1-4; D unresolved. This CDR3 region has 15 residues. CDR1 is LNHDA, CDR2 SQIVND, per germline (reference sequence). Trimming pared 2 bases from V and 3 bases from J, leaving 10 bases between. CDR3 nucleotides: TGTGCCAGTAGTATACCGAGGGTTGCTAATGAAAAACTGTTTTTT. Translation gives CASSIPRVANEKLFF.

This clone was recorded a few times. V is TRBV7-6 and J is TRBJ1-1; D not certain. Trimming cost V 6 bases and J 0 bases, with 8 bases left between them. Looked up from germline, CDR1 is SGHVS and CDR2 is FNYEAQ. The CDR3 contains 13 residues. The CDR3, as DNA: TGTGCCAGCAGTGCTACTATGAACACTGAAGCTTTCTTT. Translation gives CASSATMNTEAFF. Full variable domain (remainder filled in from reference TRBV7-6 and TRBJ1-1): GAGVSQSPRYKVTKRGQDVALRCDPISGHVSLYWYRQALGQGPEFLTYFNYEAQQDKSGLPNDRFSAERPEGSISTLTIQRTEQRDSAMYRCASSATMNTEAFFGQGTRLTVV.

In nucleotides, the CDR3 is TGTGCCAGCAGCCCCGGGACTAGCGGGGCGGGGGAGACCCAGTACTTC. It translates to CASSPGTSGAGETQYF. This chain connects TRBV13 to TRBJ2-5; 13 bases map to TRBD2. Losses at the gene ends were 5 bases for V and 5 bases for J; bases not matched to a gene: 8. The CDR3 is 16 residues long. The germline CDR1 and CDR2 sequences are PRHDT and FYEKMQ (reference sequence). The full variable domain, completed using reference TRBV13 and TRBJ2-5, is AAGVIQSPRHLIKEKRETATLKCYPIPRHDTVYWYQQGPGQDPQFLISFYEKMQSDKGSIPDRFSAQQFSDYHSELNMSSLELGDSALYFCASSPGTSGAGETQYFGPGTRLLVL.

This chain uses TRBV29-1 with TRBJ1-1; 9 bases are shared with TRBD1. With 3 bases clipped from V and 12 bases from J, the junction kept 8 bases outside the gene matches. Germline V gene lookup returns CDR1 SQVTM and CDR2 ANQGSEA. This CDR3 is 12 amino acids long. The CDR3 DNA reads as TGCAGCGTTGACACACAGGGGGCCAGGACTTTCTTT. It is translated as CSVDTQGARTFF.

The rearrangement uses TRBV5-1 and TRBJ2-3; weak D call: TRBD1 (6 bases). V lost 0 bases and J 0 bases, leaving 11 bases between the germline ends. This CDR3 comprises 16 residues. CDR1 is SGHRS, CDR2 YFSETQ, per germline. The CDR3 reads CASSLDGGGSTDTQYF. CDR3 nucleotides: TGCGCCAGCAGCTTGGATGGGGGCGGGAGCACAGATACGCAGTATTTT.

CDR3 DNA sequence: TGTGCCAGCAGCCCCCGGGGTAGCGGCGAGCTAAAAGAGCAGTTCTTC. Its translation is CASSPRGSGELKEQFF. V gene TRBV9 combines with J gene TRBJ2-1; tentative D call: TRBD2 (6 bases). The V end lost 4 bases, the J end lost 10 bases, and 24 bases lay between the germline ends. From germline, CDR1 is SGDLS and CDR2 YYNGEE. CDR3 length: 16 residues.

The genes are TRBV11-2 and TRBJ2-3; no clear D gene. The CDR3 sequence is 12 residues long. Trimming pared 6 bases from V and 5 bases from J, leaving 9 bases between. Germline V gene lookup returns CDR1 SGHAT and CDR2 FQNNGV. CDR3 DNA sequence: TGTGCCAGCAGGCTGACTGGAGATACGCAGTATTTT. Protein sequence: CASRLTGDTQYF. The complete variable domain, with remaining parts taken from reference TRBV11-2 and TRBJ2-3, reads EAGVAQSPRYKIIEKRQSVAFWCNPISGHATLYWYQQILGQGPKLLIQFQNNGVVDDSQLPKDRFSAERLKGVDSTLKIQPAKLEDSAVYLCASRLTGDTQYFGPGTRLTVL.